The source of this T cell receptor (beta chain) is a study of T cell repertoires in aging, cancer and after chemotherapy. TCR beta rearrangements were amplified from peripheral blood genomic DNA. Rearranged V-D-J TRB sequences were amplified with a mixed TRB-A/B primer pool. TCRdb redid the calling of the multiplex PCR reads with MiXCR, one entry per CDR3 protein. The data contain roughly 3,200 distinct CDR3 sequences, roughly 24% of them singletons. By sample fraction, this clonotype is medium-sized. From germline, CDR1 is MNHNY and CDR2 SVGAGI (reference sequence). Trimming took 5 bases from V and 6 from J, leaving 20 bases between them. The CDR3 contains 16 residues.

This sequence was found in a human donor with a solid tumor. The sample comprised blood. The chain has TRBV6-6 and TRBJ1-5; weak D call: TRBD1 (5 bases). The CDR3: CASSPQDKGRAQPQHF. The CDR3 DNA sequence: TGTGCCAGCAGTCCGCAGGACAAGGGAAGGGCTCAGCCCCAGCATTTT.